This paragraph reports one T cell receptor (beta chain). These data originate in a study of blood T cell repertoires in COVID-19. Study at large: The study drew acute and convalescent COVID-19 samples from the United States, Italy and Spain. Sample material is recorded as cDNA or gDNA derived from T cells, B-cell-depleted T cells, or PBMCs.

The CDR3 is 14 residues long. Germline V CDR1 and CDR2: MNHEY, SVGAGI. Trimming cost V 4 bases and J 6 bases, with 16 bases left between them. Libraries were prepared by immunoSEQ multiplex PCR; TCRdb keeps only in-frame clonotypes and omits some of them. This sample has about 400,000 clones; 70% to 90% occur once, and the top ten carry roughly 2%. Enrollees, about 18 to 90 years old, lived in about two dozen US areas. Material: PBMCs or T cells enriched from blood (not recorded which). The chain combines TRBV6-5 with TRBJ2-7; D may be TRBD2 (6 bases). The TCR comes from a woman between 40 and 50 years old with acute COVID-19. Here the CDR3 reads CASSSRRGRVEQYF. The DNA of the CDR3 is TGTGCCAGCAGTTCCCGGAGGGGTCGGGTCGAGCAGTACTTC.